Shown below are 5 T cell receptor beta chains from a single sample sequenced in a study of cytomegalovirus exposure and HLA in healthy donors. Primers for the PCR totalled 60 Vbeta and 13 Jbeta. Repertoires were generated with immunoSEQ multiplex PCR, while TCRdb's copy carries only in-frame clones and drops some. The table records under 200,000 clones, about 85% of them present only once. Sequencing was carried out using PBMCs. Source of these receptors: a woman aged 50 to 65 in good health and CMV-seropositive.

The chain combines TRBV15 with TRBJ1-5; a possible D gene is TRBD1 (6 bases). V lost 0 bases and J 10 bases, leaving 13 bases between the germline ends. The CDR3 has 14 amino acids. Germline V gene data show CDR1 as LNHNV and CDR2 as YYDKDF (reference sequence). CDR3 amino acids: CATSREGSGGPQHF. The CDR3 DNA sequence: TGTGCCACCAGCAGAGAGGGGTCGGGGGGCCCCCAGCATTTT.

This clone was counted only a few times. The V call is TRBV5-4, the J call TRBJ2-7, with D possibly matching TRBD1 (5 bases). The CDR3 extends over 16 amino acids. Deletions cut 4 bases from V and 0 bases from J, with 17 bases between. Germline CDR1 and CDR2: SGHNT and YYREEE (reference sequence). This chain's CDR3 is CASSDGRTRVSYEQYF. CDR3 coding DNA: TGTGCCAGCAGCGATGGACGGACAAGGGTCTCCTACGAGCAGTACTTC.

This clone was picked up a small number of times. The chain is built from TRBV28 and TRBJ1-6; possibly TRBD1 for D (5 bases). V lost 2 bases to trimming and J lost 14 bases, with 10 bases between them. CDR3 length: 12 residues. Germline V gene lookup returns CDR1 MDHEN and CDR2 SYDVKM. The CDR3 sequence: CASSLKGKALHF. Written as DNA, the CDR3 is TGTGCCAGCAGTTTAAAGGGGAAAGCCCTCCACTTT.

This chain connects TRBV9 to TRBJ1-1; TRBD1 aligns across 8 bases. CDR1 SGDLS and CDR2 YYNGEE come from the germline V gene. The CDR3 has 16 amino acids. Unmatched junction bases numbered 9, after V lost 0 bases and J lost 5 bases. The CDR3 DNA reads as TGTGCCAGCAGCGTAGCCCCACAGGGGGAATTGACTGAAGCTTTCTTT. Encoded protein: CASSVAPQGELTEAFF. Based on the CDR3 plus reference TRBV9 and TRBJ1-1, the full variable domain is DSGVTQTPKHLITATGQRVTLRCSPRSGDLSVYWYQQSLDQGLQFLIQYYNGEERAKGNILERFSAQQFPDLHSELNLSSLELGDSALYFCASSVAPQGELTEAFFGQGTRLTVV.

This clone turned up a few times. The chain is built from TRBV4-1 and TRBJ2-3, with a weak D call TRBD2 (6 bases). The CDR3 sequence is 17 residues long. Germline CDR1 reads MGHRA; CDR2 reads YSYEKL. The V end was cut by 0 bases, the J end by 5 bases, with 18 bases between. The CDR3 protein is CASSQDMRLRREDTQYF. The DNA for the CDR3 is TGCGCCAGCAGCCAAGATATGCGCCTACGGAGGGAAGATACGCAGTATTTT.